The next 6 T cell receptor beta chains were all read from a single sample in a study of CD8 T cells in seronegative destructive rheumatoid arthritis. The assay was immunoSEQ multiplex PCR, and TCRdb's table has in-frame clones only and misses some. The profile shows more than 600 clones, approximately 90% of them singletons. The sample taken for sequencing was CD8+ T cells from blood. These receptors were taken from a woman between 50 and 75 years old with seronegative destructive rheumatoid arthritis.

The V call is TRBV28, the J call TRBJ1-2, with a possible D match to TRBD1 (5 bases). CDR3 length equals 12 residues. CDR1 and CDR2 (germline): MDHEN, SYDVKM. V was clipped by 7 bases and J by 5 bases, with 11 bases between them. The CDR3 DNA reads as TGTGCCAGCACCCCCGGGGGATATGGCTACACCTTC. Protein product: CASTPGGYGYTF.

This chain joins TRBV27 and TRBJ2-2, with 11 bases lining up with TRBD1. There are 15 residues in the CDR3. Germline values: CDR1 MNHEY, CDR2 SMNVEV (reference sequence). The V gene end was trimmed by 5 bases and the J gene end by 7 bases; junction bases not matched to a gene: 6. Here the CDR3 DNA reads TGTGCCAGCAGTGCTGGACAGGGGGCTGTCGGGGAGCTGTTTTTT. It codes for CASSAGQGAVGELFF.

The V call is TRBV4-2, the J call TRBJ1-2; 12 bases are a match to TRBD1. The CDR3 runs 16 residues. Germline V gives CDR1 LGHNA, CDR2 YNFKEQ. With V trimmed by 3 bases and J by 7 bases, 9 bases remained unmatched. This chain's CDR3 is CASSHPGGQGASGYTF. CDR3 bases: TGTGCCAGCAGCCACCCCGGGGGACAGGGGGCGTCTGGCTACACCTTC.

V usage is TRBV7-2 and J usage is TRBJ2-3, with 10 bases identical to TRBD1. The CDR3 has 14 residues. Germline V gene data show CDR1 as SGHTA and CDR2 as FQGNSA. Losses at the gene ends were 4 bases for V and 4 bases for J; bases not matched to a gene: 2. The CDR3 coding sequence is TGTGCCAGCAGCTCGGGACAGGGGCCAGATACGCAGTATTTT. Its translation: CASSSGQGPDTQYF.

In DNA, the CDR3 is TGTGCCAGTAGTATTAGCATAACCGGCCTCTTCCAAGAGACCCAGTACTTC. As protein: CASSISITGLFQETQYF. The V and J genes are TRBV19 and TRBJ2-5; unclear D gene. Per the germline V gene, CDR1 is LNHDA and CDR2 is SQIVND (reference sequence). Deletions cut 3 bases from V and 1 base from J, with 18 bases between. The CDR3 extends over 17 amino acids. Using reference TRBV19 and TRBJ2-5 for the parts outside the CDR3, the full variable domain is DGGITQSPKYLFRKEGQNVTLSCEQNLNHDAMYWYRQDPGQGLRLIYYSQIVNDFQKGDIAEGYSVSREKKESFPLTVTSAQKNPTAFYLCASSISITGLFQETQYFGPGTRLLVL.

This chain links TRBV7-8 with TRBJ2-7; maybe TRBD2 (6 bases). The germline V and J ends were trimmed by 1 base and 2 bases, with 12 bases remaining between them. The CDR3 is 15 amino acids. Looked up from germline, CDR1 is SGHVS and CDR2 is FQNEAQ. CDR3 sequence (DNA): TGTGCCAGCAGCTTAGGTAGGACTACAACCTACGAGCAGTACTTC. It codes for CASSLGRTTTYEQYF.